This T cell receptor beta chain was identified in a study of T cells in Graves' hyperthyroidism and ophthalmopathy. Each 10 ml fresh peripheral blood draw supplied the PBMCs. RNA transcripts were the template for amplifying TCR beta CDR3 regions. When the TCR CDR3 underwent first-round RT-PCR, the HTBI primer set was used. TCRdb re-analysed the multiplex PCR reads in MiXCR, keeping a single row per CDR3 protein. The data hold over 700,000 distinct CDR3 sequences, with about 19% observed a single time. V lost 4 bases, J lost 4 bases, and 14 bases lay in between. CDR3 length equals 14 residues. Germline-derived CDR1 and CDR2 are SGHRS and YFSETQ.

The sample comprised blood. The TCR comes from a woman in her forties or fifties with Graves' hyperthyroidism that later progressed to Graves' ophthalmopathy. V and J are TRBV5-1 and TRBJ1-2; no reliable D call. DNA of the CDR3: TGCGCCAGCAGCACAACGACGGTGGGCTATGGCTACACCTTC. Protein sequence: CASSTTTVGYGYTF.